This TCR beta chain was profiled in a study of control samples from healthy donors and cancer patients. With 5 bases removed from V and 0 bases from J, the gap between germline ends came to 11 bases. In germline, CDR1 is LNHDA, CDR2 SQIVND (reference sequence). This CDR3 spans 15 amino acids. Data came from immunoSEQ multiplex PCR; TCRdb stores just in-frame clones and leaves some out. The table lists tens of thousands of clones, 70% to 90% of them singletons. The source is a man in his 60s in good health. The chain combines TRBV19 with TRBJ1-5, with a possible D match to TRBD1 (5 bases). Material for sequencing was blood. CDR3 amino acids: CASSVNRLSNQPQHF. In DNA form, the CDR3 reads TGTGCCAGTAGTGTCAACAGGCTTAGCAATCAGCCCCAGCATTTT.